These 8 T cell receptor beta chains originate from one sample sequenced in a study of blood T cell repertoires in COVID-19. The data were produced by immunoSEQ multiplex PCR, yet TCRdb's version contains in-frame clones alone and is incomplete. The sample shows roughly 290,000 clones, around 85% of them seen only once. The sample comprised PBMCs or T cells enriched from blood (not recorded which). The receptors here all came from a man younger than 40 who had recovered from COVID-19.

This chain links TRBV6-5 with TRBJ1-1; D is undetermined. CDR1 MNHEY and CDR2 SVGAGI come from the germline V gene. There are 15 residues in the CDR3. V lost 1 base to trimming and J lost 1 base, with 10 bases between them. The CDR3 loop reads CASSYFPGGNTEAFF. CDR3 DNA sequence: TGTGCCAGCAGTTACTTCCCCGGAGGGAACACTGAAGCTTTCTTT.

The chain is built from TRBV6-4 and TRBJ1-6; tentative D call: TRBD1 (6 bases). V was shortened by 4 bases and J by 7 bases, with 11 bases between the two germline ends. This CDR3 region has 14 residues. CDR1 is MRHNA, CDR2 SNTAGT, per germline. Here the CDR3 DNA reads TGTGCCAGCAGTGCCCAGGACAGAAATTCACCCCTCCACTTT. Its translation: CASSAQDRNSPLHF.

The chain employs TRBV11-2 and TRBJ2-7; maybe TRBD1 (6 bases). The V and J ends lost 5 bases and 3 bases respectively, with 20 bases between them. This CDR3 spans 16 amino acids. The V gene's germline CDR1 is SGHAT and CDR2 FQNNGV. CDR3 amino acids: CASSPRTGQLNYEQYF. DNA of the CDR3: TGTGCCAGCAGCCCCCGAACGGGACAATTGAACTACGAGCAGTACTTC.

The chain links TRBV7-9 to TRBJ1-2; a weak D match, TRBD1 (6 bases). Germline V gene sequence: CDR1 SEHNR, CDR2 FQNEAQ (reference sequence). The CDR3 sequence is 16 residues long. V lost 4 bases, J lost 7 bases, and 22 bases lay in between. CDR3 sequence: CASSSGHRELTGGYTF. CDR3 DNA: TGTGCCAGCAGCTCAGGCCACAGGGAATTGACGGGTGGCTACACCTTC.

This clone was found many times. The CDR3 DNA follows: TGTGCCAGCAGCTCCACTGGAGACGAGCAGTACTTC. Protein sequence: CASSSTGDEQYF. The rearrangement joins TRBV3-1 (or the pseudogene TRBV3-2) to TRBJ2-7; D ambiguous. Germline lookup yields CDR1 LGHDT and CDR2 YNNKEL (reference sequence). The CDR3 runs 12 residues. Trimming took 5 bases from V and 5 from J, leaving 10 bases between them.

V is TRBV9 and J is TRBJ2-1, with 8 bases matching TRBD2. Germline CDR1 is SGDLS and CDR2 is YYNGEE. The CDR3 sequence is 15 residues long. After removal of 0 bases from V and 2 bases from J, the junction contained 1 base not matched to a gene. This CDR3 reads CASSVGSGAYNEQFF. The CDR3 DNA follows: TGTGCCAGCAGCGTAGGTAGCGGGGCCTACAATGAGCAGTTCTTC.

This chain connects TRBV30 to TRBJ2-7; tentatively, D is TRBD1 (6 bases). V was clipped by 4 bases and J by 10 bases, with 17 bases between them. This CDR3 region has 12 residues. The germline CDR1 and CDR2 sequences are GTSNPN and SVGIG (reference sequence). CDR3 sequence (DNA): TGTGCCTGGAAGGACAGCTCGACTCTTCAGTACTTC. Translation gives CAWKDSSTLQYF.

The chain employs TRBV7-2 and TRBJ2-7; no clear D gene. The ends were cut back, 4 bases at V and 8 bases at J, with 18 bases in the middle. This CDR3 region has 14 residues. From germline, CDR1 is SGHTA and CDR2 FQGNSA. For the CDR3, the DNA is TGTGCCAGCAGCTCATCACCTCCCACCGCGAAGCAGTACTTC. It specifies CASSSSPPTAKQYF.